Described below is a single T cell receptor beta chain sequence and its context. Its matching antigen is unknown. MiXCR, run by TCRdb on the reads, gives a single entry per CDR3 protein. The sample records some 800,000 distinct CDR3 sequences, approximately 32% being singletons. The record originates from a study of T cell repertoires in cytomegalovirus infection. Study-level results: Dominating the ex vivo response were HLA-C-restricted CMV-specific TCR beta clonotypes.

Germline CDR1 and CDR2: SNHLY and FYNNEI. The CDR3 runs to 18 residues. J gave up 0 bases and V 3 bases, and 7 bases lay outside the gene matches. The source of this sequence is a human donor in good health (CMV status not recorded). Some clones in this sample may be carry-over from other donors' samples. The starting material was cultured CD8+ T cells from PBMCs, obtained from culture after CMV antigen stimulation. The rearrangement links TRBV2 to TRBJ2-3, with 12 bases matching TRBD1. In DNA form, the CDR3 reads TGTGCCAGCAGTGATTATGGGACAGGGGGCATTAGCACAGATACGCAGTATTTT. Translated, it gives CASSDYGTGGISTDTQYF. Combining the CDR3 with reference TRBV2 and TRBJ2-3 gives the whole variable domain EPEVTQTPSHQVTQMGQEVILRCVPISNHLYFYWYRQILGQKVEFLVSFYNNEISEKSEIFDDQFSVERPDGSNFTLKIRSTKLEDSAMYFCASSDYGTGGISTDTQYFGPGTRLTVL.